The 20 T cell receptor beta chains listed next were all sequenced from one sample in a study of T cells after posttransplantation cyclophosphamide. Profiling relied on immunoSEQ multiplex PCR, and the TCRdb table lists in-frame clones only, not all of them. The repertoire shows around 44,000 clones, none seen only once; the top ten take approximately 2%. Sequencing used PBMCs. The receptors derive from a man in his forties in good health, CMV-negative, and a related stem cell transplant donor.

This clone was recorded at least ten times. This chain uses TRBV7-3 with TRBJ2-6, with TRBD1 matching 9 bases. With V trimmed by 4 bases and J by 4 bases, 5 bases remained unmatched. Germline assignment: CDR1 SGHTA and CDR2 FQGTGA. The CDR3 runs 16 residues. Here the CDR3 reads CASSSTGGSGANVLTF. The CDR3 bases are TGTGCCAGCAGCTCGACAGGGGGATCAGGGGCCAACGTCCTGACTTTC.

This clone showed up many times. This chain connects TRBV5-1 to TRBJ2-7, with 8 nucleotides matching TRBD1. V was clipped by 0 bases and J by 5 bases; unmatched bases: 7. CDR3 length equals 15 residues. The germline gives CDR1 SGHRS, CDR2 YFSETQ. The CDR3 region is CASSLAGQGFHEQYF. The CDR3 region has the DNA TGCGCCAGCAGCTTGGCAGGACAGGGCTTCCACGAGCAGTACTTC.

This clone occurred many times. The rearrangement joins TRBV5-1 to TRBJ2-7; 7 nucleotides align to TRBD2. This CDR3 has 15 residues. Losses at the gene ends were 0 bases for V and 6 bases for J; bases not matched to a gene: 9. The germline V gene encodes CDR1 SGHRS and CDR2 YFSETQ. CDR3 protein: CASSLGAGGVTEQYV. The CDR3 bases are TGCGCCAGCAGCTTGGGGGCTGGGGGGGTAACCGAGCAGTACGTC.

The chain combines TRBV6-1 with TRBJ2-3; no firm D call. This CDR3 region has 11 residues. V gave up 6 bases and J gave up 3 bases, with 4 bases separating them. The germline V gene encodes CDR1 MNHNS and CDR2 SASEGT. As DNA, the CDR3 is TGTGCCAGCAGCGTAACAGATACGCAGTATTTT. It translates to CASSVTDTQYF.

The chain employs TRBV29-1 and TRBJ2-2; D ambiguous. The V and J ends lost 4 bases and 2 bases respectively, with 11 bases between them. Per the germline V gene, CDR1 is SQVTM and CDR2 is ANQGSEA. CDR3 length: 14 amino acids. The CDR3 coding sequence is TGCAGCGTTGTAAACAGCTTAAACACCGGGGAGCTGTTTTTT. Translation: CSVVNSLNTGELFF.

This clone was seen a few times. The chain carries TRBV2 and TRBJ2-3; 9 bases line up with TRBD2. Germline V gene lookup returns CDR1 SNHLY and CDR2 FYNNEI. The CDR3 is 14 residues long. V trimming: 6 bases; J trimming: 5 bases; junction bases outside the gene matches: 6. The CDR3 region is CASRVAGDLDTQYF. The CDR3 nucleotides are TGTGCCAGCAGGGTAGCGGGGGACTTAGATACGCAGTATTTT.

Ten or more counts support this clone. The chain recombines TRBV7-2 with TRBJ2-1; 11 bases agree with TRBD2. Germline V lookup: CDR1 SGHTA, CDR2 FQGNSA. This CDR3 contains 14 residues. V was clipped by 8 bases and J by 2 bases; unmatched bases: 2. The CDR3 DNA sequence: TGTGCCAGCTCGACTAGCGGGGCCTACAATGAGCAGTTCTTC. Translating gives CASSTSGAYNEQFF.

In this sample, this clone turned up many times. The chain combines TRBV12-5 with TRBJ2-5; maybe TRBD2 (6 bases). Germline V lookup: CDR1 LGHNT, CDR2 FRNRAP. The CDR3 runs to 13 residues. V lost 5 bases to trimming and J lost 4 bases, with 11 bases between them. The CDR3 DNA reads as TGTGCTAGTGGTCCGGGACTCCCAGAGACCCAGTACTTC. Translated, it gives CASGPGLPETQYF.

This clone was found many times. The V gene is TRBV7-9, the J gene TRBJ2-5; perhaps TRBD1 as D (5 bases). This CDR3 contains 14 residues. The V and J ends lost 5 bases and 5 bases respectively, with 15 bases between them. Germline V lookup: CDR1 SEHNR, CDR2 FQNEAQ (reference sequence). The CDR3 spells CASSEQRGLETQYF. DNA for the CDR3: TGTGCCAGCAGCGAACAAAGGGGATTGGAGACCCAGTACTTC.

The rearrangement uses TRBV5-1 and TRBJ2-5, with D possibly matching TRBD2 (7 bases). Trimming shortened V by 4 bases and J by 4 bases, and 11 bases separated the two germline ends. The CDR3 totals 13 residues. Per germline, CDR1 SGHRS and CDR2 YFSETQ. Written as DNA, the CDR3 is TGCGCCAGCAGCCGCGGGGGCGGAGAGACCCAGTACTTC. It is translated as CASSRGGGETQYF.

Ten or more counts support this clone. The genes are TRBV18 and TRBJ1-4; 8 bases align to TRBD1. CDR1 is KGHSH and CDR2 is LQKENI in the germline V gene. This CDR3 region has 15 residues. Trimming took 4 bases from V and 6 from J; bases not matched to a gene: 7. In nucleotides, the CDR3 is TGTGCCAGCTCACTTAGACAGGGGAGAGATGAAAAACTGTTTTTT. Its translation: CASSLRQGRDEKLFF.

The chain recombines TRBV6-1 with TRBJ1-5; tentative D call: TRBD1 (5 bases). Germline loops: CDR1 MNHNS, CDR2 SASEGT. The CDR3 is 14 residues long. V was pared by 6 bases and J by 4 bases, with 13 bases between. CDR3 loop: CASRQSGVNQPQHF. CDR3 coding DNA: TGTGCCAGCAGACAATCGGGGGTGAATCAGCCCCAGCATTTT.

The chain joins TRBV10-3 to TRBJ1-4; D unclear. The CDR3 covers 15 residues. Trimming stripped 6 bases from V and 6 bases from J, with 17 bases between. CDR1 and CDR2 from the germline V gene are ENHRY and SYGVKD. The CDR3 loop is CAISKNLEGYEKLFF. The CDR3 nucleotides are TGTGCCATCAGCAAGAATCTAGAAGGTTATGAAAAACTGTTTTTT.

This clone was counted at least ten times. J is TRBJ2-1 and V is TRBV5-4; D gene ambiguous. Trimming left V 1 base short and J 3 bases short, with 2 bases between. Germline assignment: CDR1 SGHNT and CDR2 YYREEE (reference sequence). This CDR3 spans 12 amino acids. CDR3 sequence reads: CASSLYYNEQFF. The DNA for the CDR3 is TGTGCCAGCAGCTTGTACTACAATGAGCAGTTCTTC.

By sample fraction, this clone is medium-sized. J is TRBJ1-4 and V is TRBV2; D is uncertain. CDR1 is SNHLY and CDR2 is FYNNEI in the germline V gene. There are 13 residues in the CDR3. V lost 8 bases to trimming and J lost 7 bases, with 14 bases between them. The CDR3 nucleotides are TGTGCCAGCTTACTGGTCCGATCTGAAAAACTGTTTTTT. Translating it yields CASLLVRSEKLFF.

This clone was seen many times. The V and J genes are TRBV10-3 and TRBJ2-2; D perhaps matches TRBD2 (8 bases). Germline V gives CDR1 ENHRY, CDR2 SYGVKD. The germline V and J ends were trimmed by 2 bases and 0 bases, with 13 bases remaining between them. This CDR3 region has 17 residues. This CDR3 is CAISEREGATNTGELFF. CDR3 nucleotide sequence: TGTGCCATCAGTGAGCGGGAGGGGGCAACGAACACCGGGGAGCTGTTTTTT.

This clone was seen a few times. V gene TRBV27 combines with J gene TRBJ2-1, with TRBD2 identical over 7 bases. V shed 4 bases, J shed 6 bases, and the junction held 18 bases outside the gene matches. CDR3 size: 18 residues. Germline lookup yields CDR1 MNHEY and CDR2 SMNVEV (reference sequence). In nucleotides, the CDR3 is TGTGCCAGCAGTTCGCGAGGGGAGGGCGAAAGAGAAGCCAATGAGCAGTTCTTC. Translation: CASSSRGEGEREANEQFF.

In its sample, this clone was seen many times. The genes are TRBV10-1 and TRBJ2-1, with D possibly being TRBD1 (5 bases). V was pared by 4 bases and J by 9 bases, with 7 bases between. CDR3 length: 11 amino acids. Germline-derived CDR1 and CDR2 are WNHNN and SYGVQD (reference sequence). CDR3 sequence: CASSAGIEQFF. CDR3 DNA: TGCGCCAGCAGTGCAGGGATTGAGCAGTTCTTC.

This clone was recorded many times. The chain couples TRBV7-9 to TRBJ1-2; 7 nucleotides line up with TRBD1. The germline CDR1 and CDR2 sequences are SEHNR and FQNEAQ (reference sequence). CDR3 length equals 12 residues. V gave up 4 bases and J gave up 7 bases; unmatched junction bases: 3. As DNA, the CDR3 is TGTGCCAGCAGCTACTCAGGGGGTGGCTACACCTTC. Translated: CASSYSGGGYTF. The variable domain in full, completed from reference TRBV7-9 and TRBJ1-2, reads DTGVSQNPRHKITKRGQNVTFRCDPISEHNRLYWYRQTLGQGPEFLTYFQNEAQLEKSRLLSDRFSAERPKGSFSTLEIQRTEQGDSAMYLCASSYSGGGYTFGSGTRLTVV.

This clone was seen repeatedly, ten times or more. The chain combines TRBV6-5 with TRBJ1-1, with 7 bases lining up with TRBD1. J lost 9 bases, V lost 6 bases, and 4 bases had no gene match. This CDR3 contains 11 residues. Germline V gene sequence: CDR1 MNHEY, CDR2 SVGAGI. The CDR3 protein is CASSKQGKAFF. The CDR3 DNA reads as TGTGCCAGCAGCAAACAGGGGAAAGCTTTCTTT.